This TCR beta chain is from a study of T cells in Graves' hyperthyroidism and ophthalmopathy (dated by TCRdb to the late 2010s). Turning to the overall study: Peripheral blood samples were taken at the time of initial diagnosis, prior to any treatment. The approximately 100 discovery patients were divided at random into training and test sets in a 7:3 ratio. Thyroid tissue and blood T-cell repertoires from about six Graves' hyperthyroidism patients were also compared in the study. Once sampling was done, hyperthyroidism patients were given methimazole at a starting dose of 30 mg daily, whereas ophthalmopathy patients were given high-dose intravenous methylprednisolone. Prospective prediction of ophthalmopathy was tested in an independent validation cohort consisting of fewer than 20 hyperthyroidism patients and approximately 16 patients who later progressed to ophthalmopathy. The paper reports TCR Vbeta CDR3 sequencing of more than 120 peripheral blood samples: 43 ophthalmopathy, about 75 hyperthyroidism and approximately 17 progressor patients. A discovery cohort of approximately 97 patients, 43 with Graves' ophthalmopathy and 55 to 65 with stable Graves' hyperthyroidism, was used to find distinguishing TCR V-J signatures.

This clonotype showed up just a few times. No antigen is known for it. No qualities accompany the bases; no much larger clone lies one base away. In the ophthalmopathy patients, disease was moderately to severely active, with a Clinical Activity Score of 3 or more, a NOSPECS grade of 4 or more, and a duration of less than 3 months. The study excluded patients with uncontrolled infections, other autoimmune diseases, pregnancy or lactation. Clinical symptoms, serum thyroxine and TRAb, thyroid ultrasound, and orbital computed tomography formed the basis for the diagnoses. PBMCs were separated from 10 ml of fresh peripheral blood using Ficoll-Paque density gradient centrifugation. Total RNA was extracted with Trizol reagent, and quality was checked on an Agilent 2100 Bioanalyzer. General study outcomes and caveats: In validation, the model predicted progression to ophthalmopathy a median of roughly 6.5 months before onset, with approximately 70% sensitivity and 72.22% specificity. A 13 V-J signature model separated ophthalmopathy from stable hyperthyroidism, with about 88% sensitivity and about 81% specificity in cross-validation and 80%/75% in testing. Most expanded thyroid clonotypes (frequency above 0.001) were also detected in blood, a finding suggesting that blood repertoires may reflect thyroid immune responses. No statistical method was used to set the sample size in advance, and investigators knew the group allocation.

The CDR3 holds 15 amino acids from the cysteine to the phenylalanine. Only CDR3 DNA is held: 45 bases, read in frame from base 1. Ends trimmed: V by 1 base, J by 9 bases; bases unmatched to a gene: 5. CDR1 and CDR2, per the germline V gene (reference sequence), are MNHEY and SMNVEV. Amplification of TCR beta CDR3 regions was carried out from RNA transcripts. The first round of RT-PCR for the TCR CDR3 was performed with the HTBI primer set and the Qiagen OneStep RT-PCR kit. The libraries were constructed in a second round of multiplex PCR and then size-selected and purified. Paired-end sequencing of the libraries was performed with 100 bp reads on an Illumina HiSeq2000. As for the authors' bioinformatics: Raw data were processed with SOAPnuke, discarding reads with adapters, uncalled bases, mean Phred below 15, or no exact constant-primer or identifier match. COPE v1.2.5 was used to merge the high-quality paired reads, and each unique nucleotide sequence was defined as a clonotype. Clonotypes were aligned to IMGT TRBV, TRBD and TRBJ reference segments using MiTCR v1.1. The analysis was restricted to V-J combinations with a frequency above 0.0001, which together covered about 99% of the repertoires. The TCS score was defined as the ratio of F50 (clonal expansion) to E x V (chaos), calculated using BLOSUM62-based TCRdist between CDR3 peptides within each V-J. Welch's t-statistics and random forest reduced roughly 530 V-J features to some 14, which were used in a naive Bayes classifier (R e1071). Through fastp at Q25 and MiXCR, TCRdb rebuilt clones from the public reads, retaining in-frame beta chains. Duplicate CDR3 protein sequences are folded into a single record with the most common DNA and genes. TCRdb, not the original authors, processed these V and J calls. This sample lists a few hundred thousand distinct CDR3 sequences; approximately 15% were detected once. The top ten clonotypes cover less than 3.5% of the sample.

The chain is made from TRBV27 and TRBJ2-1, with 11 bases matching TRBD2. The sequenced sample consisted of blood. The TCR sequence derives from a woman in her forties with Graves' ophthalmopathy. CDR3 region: CASSLLTSGSTEQFF. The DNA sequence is TGTGCCAGCAGTTTATTAACTAGCGGGAGTACTGAGCAGTTCTTC.